These 23 T cell receptor beta chains were all obtained from the same sample, sequenced in a study of blood T cell repertoires in COVID-19. Clones were sequenced by immunoSEQ multiplex PCR, and TCRdb holds only the in-frame ones, with some missing. Among 75,000 to 100,000 clones listed, around nine tenths were seen once. Sequencing was carried out using peripheral blood. Receptors were obtained from a human donor in a cohort sampled during active COVID-19.

The V call is TRBV28, the J call TRBJ1-1, with D tentatively TRBD1 (6 bases). V was cut by 5 bases and J by 0 bases, with 16 bases left in between. This CDR3 region has 16 residues. Germline CDR1 is MDHEN and CDR2 is SYDVKM. The CDR3 is CASSSGQNIMNTEAFF. The CDR3 nucleotides read TGTGCCAGCAGTAGTGGACAGAACATTATGAACACTGAAGCTTTCTTT. Complete variable domain (other parts from reference TRBV28 and TRBJ1-1): DVKVTQSSRYLVKRTGEKVFLECVQDMDHENMFWYRQDPGLGLRLIYFSYDVKMKEKGDIPEGYSVSREKKERFSLILESASTNQTSMYLCASSSGQNIMNTEAFFGQGTRLTVV.

The chain is built from TRBV28 and TRBJ2-3; D is possibly TRBD2 (5 bases). The CDR3 sequence is 13 residues long. Germline lookup yields CDR1 MDHEN and CDR2 SYDVKM. Trimming cost V 7 bases and J 1 base, with 9 bases left between them. CDR3 DNA: TGTGCCAGCACCGCCGGGGGCACAGATACGCAGTATTTT. Amino acid sequence: CASTAGGTDTQYF. The full variable domain, completed using reference TRBV28 and TRBJ2-3, is DVKVTQSSRYLVKRTGEKVFLECVQDMDHENMFWYRQDPGLGLRLIYFSYDVKMKEKGDIPEGYSVSREKKERFSLILESASTNQTSMYLCASTAGGTDTQYFGPGTRLTVL.

The rearrangement uses TRBV10-3 and TRBJ1-2; 7 bases agree with TRBD1. V lost 3 bases and J lost 1; bases outside the gene matches: 17. The CDR3 sequence is 19 residues long. Germline lookup yields CDR1 ENHRY and CDR2 SYGVKD. CDR3 bases: TGTGCCATCAGTGACCCCTACGACAGGGCCAACATTAGTAACTATGGCTACACCTTC. Translating gives CAISDPYDRANISNYGYTF.

The chain couples TRBV6-5 to TRBJ2-1; TRBD2 might be the D (5 bases). The CDR3 length is 16 residues. Trimming stripped 0 bases from V and 0 bases from J, with 9 bases between. Germline CDR1 is MNHEY and CDR2 is SVGAGI. In DNA form, the CDR3 reads TGTGCCAGCAGTTACTCCTCTGGGAGCTCCTACAATGAGCAGTTCTTC. Protein product: CASSYSSGSSYNEQFF.

CDR3 nucleotides: TGCGCCAGCAGCTTAGACGGGAGGACGGGATACAATGAGCAGTTCTTC. It encodes CASSLDGRTGYNEQFF. The chain links TRBV5-1 to TRBJ2-1, with TRBD2 matching over 7 bases. The CDR3 contains 16 residues. Germline V lookup: CDR1 SGHRS, CDR2 YFSETQ. The V segment lost 2 bases and the J segment 4 bases; nucleotides outside the gene matches: 9.

This chain connects TRBV18 to TRBJ2-1; the match to TRBD1 covers 7 bases. The junction had 10 bases not matched to a gene; V was cut back by 6 bases and J by 2 bases. The CDR3 totals 16 residues. The germline V gene has CDR1 KGHSH and CDR2 LQKENI. The DNA of the CDR3 is TGTGCCAGCTCCTCGGACAGGCATCTGACCTACAATGAGCAGTTCTTC. Amino acid sequence: CASSSDRHLTYNEQFF.

This chain's CDR3 is CASSRTDPNTEAFF. CDR3 sequence (DNA): TGTGCCAGCAGTCGGACAGACCCGAACACTGAAGCTTTCTTT. The chain has TRBV6-6 and TRBJ1-1; possible D gene TRBD1, 6 bases. V dropped 5 bases and J dropped 1 base, with 11 bases sitting between them. CDR1 and CDR2 from the germline V gene are MNHNY and SVGAGI (reference sequence). The CDR3 covers 14 residues.

J is TRBJ1-6 and V is TRBV28; 9 nucleotides agree with TRBD1. This CDR3 is 16 amino acids long. Germline CDR1 reads MDHEN; CDR2 reads SYDVKM. V trimming: 4 bases; J trimming: 4 bases; junction bases outside the gene matches: 5. The CDR3 nucleotides are TGTGCCAGCAGTTACAGGGGGCGGGGGTATAATTCACCCCTCCACTTT. This encodes CASSYRGRGYNSPLHF.

This clone has only one observation. In nucleotides, the CDR3 is TGTGCCAGCAGCCAACAAACAGGGGGCGTAGGCTACAATGAGCAGTTCTTC. Its translation is CASSQQTGGVGYNEQFF. The V call is TRBV6-2 or TRBV6-3, the J call TRBJ2-1, with 9 bases fitting TRBD1. V shed 6 bases and J 3 bases; nucleotides not matched to a gene: 12. Germline loops: CDR1 MNHEY, CDR2 SVGEGT. This CDR3 region has 17 residues.

The rearrangement uses TRBV12-3 or TRBV12-4 and TRBJ2-5; a possible D gene is TRBD1 (6 bases). Trimming left V 6 bases short and J 6 bases short, with 14 bases between. The CDR3 is 13 residues long. The CDR3 is CASSPLGGKTQYF. The CDR3 DNA reads TGTGCCAGCAGCCCTTTAGGGGGAAAGACCCAGTACTTC.

The J gene is TRBJ1-2, the V gene TRBV13; 10 bases match TRBD1. Germline CDR1 is PRHDT and CDR2 is FYEKMQ (reference sequence). Trimming took 4 bases from V and 0 from J; bases not matched to a gene: 5. The CDR3 is made up of 16 amino acids. The CDR3 sequence: CASSSGQGEANYGYTF. Here the CDR3 DNA reads TGTGCCAGCAGCTCAGGACAGGGGGAAGCTAACTATGGCTACACCTTC.

The chain carries TRBV10-3 and TRBJ1-2, with 7 bases that match TRBD1. The CDR3 loop spans 14 amino acids. The V gene's germline CDR1 is ENHRY and CDR2 SYGVKD. Unmatched junction bases numbered 6, after V lost 6 bases and J lost 2 bases. The CDR3 reads CAIRETGPNYGYTF. As DNA, the CDR3 is TGTGCCATCAGAGAGACAGGGCCAAACTATGGCTACACCTTC.

The chain is built from TRBV2 and TRBJ2-6; 10 bases are a match to TRBD1. The CDR3 sequence is 15 residues long. Trimming removed 10 bases from V and 3 bases from J; junction bases left unmatched: 6. Germline V gene sequence: CDR1 SNHLY, CDR2 FYNNEI. CDR3 protein: CATRQGAFGANVLTF. The CDR3 nucleotides are TGTGCCACCAGACAGGGGGCCTTTGGGGCCAACGTCCTGACTTTC.

The J gene is TRBJ1-2, the V gene TRBV4-1; D unresolved. Trimming stripped 1 base from V and 6 bases from J, with 9 bases between. The CDR3 has 13 amino acids. Looked up from germline, CDR1 is MGHRA and CDR2 is YSYEKL. CDR3 loop: CASSQGSGNGYTF. CDR3 DNA: TGCGCCAGCAGCCAAGGTTCAGGAAATGGCTACACCTTC.

The chain links TRBV28 to TRBJ2-7; 12 bases agree with TRBD2. The germline V gene has CDR1 MDHEN and CDR2 SYDVKM. V lost 8 bases and J lost 7; bases outside the gene matches: 6. The CDR3 spans 13 residues. CDR3 sequence reads: CASLLAGGVEQYF. The CDR3 nucleotides are TGTGCCAGCTTACTAGCGGGAGGAGTTGAGCAGTACTTC.

The V gene is TRBV5-1, the J gene TRBJ2-1; 7 bases are a match to TRBD1. Trimming at V came to 0 bases and at J to 10 bases, leaving 4 bases not matched to a gene. The germline CDR1 and CDR2 sequences are SGHRS and YFSETQ. The CDR3 extends over 13 amino acids. CDR3 in DNA: TGCGCCAGCAGCTTGGAGGGGGCGTACGAGCAGTTCTTC. As protein: CASSLEGAYEQFF.

The genes are TRBV12-5 and TRBJ2-1; a possible D gene is TRBD2 (6 bases). Germline values: CDR1 LGHNT, CDR2 FRNRAP. Trimming took off 8 bases at V and 4 bases at J, with 12 bases between the two ends. The CDR3 is made up of 13 amino acids. DNA of the CDR3: TGTGCTAGTAGGAGGGACCAGTACAATGAGCAGTTCTTC. Protein: CASRRDQYNEQFF.

The rearrangement uses TRBV7-9 and TRBJ1-2; 7 nucleotides align to TRBD1. The V and J ends lost 9 bases and 4 bases, in that order; junction bases with no gene match: 14. Germline CDR1 is SEHNR and CDR2 is FQNEAQ (reference sequence). CDR3 length equals 15 residues. Written as DNA, the CDR3 is TGTGCCAGTAGCGGACTCGGGACAGCCCTCTATGGCTACACCTTC. This codes for CASSGLGTALYGYTF.

The rearrangement joins TRBV5-4 to TRBJ2-7; TRBD1 matches 12 bases. Germline V gene lookup returns CDR1 SGHNT and CDR2 YYREEE (reference sequence). The junction had 6 bases not matched to a gene; V was cut back by 2 bases and J by 3 bases. The CDR3 consists of 16 residues. CDR3 coding DNA: TGTGCCAGCAGCTTACTGGGACAGGGGGCGGTCTACGAGCAGTACTTC. Translating gives CASSLLGQGAVYEQYF.

The chain joins TRBV10-3 to TRBJ1-3, with TRBD1 matching 10 bases. This CDR3 spans 17 amino acids. Germline V CDR1 and CDR2: ENHRY, SYGVKD. After removal of 6 bases from V and 0 bases from J, the junction contained 8 bases not matched to a gene. CDR3 in DNA: TGTGCCATCAGACGTGGGACAGGGGACCTCTCTGGAAACACCATATATTTT. Translating gives CAIRRGTGDLSGNTIYF.

This clone was seen once. This sequence joins TRBV3-1 (or the pseudogene TRBV3-2) and TRBJ2-1; 7 bases are a match to TRBD1. CDR3 size: 15 residues. Germline CDR1 is LGHDT and CDR2 is YNNKEL (reference sequence). The J segment lost 0 bases and the V segment lost 5 bases, leaving 4 bases of the junction unmatched. This CDR3 reads CASSARDSSYNEQFF. As DNA, the CDR3 is TGTGCCAGCAGCGCCCGGGACAGCTCCTACAATGAGCAGTTCTTC.

This chain links TRBV15 with TRBJ1-5, with unresolved D. Germline V gene data show CDR1 as LNHNV and CDR2 as YYDKDF (reference sequence). V lost 0 bases and J lost 3, with 9 bases in between. The CDR3 has 15 amino acids. CDR3 DNA: TGTGCCACCAGCAGAGACAGGTTACTCAATCAGCCCCAGCATTTT. It is translated as CATSRDRLLNQPQHF.

This clone showed up just once. CDR3 region: CASSRTTWTSGGRGSTDTQYF. Here the CDR3 DNA reads TGTGCCAGCAGCCGCACGACCTGGACTAGCGGGGGACGAGGTAGCACAGATACGCAGTATTTT. The chain carries TRBV14 and TRBJ2-3; 13 bases line up with TRBD2. V was pared by 4 bases and J by 0 bases, with 16 bases of the junction left unmatched. The CDR3 extends over 21 amino acids. The germline CDR1 and CDR2 sequences are SGHDN and FVKESK. The full variable domain, completed using reference TRBV14 and TRBJ2-3, is EAGVTQFPSHSVIEKGQTVTLRCDPISGHDNLYWYRRVMGKEIKFLLHFVKESKQDESGMPNNRFLAERTGGTYSTLKVQPAELEDSGVYFCASSRTTWTSGGRGSTDTQYFGPGTRLTVL.